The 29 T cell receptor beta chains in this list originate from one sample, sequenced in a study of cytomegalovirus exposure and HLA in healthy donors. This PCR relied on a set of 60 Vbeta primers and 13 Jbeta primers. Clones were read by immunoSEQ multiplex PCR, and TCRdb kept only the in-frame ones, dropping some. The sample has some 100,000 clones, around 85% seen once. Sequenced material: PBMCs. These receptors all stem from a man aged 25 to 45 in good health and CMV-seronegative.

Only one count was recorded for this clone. The CDR3 spells CASSPGLRNEQYF. DNA of the CDR3: TGTGCCAGCAGCCCGGGACTGCGTAACGAGCAGTACTTC. V usage is TRBV7-2 and J usage is TRBJ2-7; perhaps TRBD2 as D (6 bases). Deletions cut 5 bases from V and 5 bases from J, with 13 bases between. The CDR3 has 13 amino acids. Germline loops: CDR1 SGHTA, CDR2 FQGNSA.

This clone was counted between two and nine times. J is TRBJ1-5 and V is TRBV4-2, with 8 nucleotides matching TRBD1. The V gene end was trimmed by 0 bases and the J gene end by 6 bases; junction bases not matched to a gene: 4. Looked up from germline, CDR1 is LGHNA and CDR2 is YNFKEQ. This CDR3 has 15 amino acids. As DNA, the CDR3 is TGTGCCAGCAGCCAAGACAGGGGGCAAGTTCAGCCCCAGCATTTT. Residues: CASSQDRGQVQPQHF.

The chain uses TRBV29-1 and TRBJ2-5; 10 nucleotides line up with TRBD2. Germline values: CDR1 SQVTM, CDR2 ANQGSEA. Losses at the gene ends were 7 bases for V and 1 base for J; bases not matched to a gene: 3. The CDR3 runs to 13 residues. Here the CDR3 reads CSEIAGGQETQYF. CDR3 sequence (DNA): TGCAGCGAGATAGCGGGGGGCCAAGAGACCCAGTACTTC.

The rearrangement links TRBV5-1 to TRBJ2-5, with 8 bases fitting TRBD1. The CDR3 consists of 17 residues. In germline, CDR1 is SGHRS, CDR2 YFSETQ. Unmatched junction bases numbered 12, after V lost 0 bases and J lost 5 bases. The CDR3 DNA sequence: TGCGCCAGCAGCTTGGAAAGGACAGGGCCCACTAAGGAGACCCAGTACTTC. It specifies CASSLERTGPTKETQYF.

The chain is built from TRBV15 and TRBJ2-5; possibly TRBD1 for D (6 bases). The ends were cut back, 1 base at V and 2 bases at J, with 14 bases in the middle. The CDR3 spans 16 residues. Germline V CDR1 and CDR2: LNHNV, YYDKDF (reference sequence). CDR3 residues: CATSRATGFTQETQYF. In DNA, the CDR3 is TGTGCCACCAGCAGAGCCACAGGGTTCACTCAAGAGACCCAGTACTTC.

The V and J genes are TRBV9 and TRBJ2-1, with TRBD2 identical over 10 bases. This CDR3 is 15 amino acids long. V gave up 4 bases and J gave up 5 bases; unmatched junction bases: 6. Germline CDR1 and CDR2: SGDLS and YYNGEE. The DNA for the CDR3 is TGTGCCAGCAGCCCCAAGCGGGAGGGGCACAATGAGCAGTTCTTC. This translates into CASSPKREGHNEQFF. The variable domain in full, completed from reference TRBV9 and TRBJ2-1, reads DSGVTQTPKHLITATGQRVTLRCSPRSGDLSVYWYQQSLDQGLQFLIQYYNGEERAKGNILERFSAQQFPDLHSELNLSSLELGDSALYFCASSPKREGHNEQFFGPGTRLTVL.

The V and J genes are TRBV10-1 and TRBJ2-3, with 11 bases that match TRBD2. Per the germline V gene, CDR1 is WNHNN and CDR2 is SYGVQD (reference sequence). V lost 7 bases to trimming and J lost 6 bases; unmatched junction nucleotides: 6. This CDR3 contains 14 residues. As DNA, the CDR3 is TGCGCCAGCATTTTAGCGGGGGGGTTCGATACGCAGTATTTT. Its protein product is CASILAGGFDTQYF.

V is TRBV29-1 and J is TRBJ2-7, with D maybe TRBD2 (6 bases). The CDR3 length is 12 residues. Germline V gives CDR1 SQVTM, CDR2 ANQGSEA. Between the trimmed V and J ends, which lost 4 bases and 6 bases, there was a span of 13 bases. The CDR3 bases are TGCAGCGTTGGTCGGGGGATGCGCGAGCAGTACTTC. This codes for CSVGRGMREQYF.

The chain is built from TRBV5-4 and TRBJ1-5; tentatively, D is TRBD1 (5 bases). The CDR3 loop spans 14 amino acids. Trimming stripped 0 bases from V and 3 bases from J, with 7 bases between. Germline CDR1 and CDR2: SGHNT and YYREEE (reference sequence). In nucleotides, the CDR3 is TGTGCCAGCAGCTTGGAGGGGTCCAATCAGCCCCAGCATTTT. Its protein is CASSLEGSNQPQHF.

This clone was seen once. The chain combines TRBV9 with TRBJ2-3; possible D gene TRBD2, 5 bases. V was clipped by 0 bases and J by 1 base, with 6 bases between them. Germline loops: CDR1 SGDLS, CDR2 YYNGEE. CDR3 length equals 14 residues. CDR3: CASSVGGRTDTQYF. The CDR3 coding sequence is TGTGCCAGCAGCGTAGGAGGGCGCACAGATACGCAGTATTTT.

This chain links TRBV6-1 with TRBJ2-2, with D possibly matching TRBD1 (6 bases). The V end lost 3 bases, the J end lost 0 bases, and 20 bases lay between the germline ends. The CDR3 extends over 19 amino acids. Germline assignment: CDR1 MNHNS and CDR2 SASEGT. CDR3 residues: CASSEPWRTVPSNTGELFF. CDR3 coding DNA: TGTGCCAGCAGTGAGCCCTGGAGGACAGTCCCGTCGAACACCGGGGAGCTGTTTTTT.

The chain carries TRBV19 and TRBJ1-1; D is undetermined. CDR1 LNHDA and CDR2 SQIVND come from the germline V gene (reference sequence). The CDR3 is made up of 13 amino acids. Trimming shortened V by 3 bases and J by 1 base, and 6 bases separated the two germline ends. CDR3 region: CASSIWRNTEAFF. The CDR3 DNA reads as TGTGCCAGTAGTATTTGGAGGAACACTGAAGCTTTCTTT.

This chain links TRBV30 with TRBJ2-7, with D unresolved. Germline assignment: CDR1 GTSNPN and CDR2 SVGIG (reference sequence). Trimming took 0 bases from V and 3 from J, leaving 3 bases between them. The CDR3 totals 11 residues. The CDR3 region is CAWSVNYEQYF. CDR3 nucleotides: TGTGCCTGGAGTGTCAACTACGAGCAGTACTTC. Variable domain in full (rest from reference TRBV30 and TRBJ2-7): SQTIHQWPATLVQPVGSPLSLECTVEGTSNPNLYWYRQAAGRGLQLLFYSVGIGQISSEVPQNLSASRPQDRQFILSSKKLLLSDSGFYLCAWSVNYEQYFGPGTRLTVT.

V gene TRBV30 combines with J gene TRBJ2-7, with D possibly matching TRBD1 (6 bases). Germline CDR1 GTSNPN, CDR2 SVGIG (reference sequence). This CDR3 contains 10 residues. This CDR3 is CAGGTGEQYF. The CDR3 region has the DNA TGTGCAGGGGGAACGGGCGAGCAGTACTTC.

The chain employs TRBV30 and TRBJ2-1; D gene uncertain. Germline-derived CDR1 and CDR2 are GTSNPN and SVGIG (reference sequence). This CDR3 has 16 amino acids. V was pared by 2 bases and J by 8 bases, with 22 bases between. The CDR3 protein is CAWSLAIKSPGDEQFF. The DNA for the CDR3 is TGTGCCTGGAGTTTAGCCATTAAGAGTCCTGGCGATGAGCAGTTCTTC. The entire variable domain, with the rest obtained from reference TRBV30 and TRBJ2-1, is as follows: SQTIHQWPATLVQPVGSPLSLECTVEGTSNPNLYWYRQAAGRGLQLLFYSVGIGQISSEVPQNLSASRPQDRQFILSSKKLLLSDSGFYLCAWSLAIKSPGDEQFFGPGTRLTVL.

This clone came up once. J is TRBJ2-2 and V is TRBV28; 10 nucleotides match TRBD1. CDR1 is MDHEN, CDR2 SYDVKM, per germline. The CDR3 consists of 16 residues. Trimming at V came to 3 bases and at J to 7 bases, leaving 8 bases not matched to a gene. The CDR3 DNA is TGTGCCAGCAGTTTTTGGACAGGGGGAATCGTCGGGGAGCTGTTTTTT. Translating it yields CASSFWTGGIVGELFF.

CDR3 sequence: CASSLEILDRGRHEQYF. The DNA for the CDR3 is TGTGCCAGCAGCTTAGAAATCCTCGACAGGGGGCGCCACGAGCAGTACTTC. The chain combines TRBV7-9 with TRBJ2-7; 10 bases map to TRBD1. This CDR3 region has 17 residues. After removal of 1 base from V and 5 bases from J, the junction contained 11 bases not matched to a gene. Looked up from germline, CDR1 is SEHNR and CDR2 is FQNEAQ (reference sequence).

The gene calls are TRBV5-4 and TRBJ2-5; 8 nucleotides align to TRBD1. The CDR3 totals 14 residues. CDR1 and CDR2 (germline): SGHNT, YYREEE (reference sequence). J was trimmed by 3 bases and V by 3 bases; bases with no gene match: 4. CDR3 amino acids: CASSWDRFKETQYF. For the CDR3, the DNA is TGTGCCAGCAGCTGGGACAGGTTCAAAGAGACCCAGTACTTC.

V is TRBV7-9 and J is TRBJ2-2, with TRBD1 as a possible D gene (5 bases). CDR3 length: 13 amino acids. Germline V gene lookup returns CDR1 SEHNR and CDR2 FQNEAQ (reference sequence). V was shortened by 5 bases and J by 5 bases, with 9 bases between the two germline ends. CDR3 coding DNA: TGTGCCAGCAGCATGACAGAAACCGGGGAGCTGTTTTTT. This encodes CASSMTETGELFF.

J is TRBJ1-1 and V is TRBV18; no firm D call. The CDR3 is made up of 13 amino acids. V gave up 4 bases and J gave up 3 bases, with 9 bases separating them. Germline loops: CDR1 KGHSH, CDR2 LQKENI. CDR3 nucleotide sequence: TGTGCCAGCTCACATTCGGTGGACACTGAAGCTTTCTTT. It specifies CASSHSVDTEAFF.

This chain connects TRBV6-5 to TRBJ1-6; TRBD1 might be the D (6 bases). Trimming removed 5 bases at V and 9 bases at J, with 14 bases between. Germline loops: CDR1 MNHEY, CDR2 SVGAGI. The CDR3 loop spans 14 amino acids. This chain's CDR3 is CASSRQVESSPLHF. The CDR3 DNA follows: TGTGCCAGCAGTCGACAGGTTGAGAGTTCACCCCTCCACTTT.

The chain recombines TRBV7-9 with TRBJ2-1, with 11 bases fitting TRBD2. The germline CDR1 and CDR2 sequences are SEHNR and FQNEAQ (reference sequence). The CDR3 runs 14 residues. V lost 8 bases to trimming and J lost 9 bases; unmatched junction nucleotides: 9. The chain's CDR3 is CASQMTSGMGEQFF. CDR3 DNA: TGTGCCAGCCAAATGACTAGCGGGATGGGTGAGCAGTTCTTC.

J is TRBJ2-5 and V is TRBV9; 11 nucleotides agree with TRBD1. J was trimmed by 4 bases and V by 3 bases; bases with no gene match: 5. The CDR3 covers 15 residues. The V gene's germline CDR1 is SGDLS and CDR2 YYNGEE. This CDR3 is CASSAGGQGGETQYF. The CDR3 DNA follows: TGTGCCAGCAGCGCGGGGGGACAGGGGGGAGAGACCCAGTACTTC.

CDR3 nucleotides: TGCGCCAGCAGTCCCCCGGGACAAAGCTCTGGAAACACCATATATTTT. Residues: CASSPPGQSSGNTIYF. The V gene is TRBV5-1, the J gene TRBJ1-3; tentatively, D is TRBD1 (6 bases). The V gene's germline CDR1 is SGHRS and CDR2 YFSETQ. This CDR3 spans 16 amino acids. V was cut by 5 bases and J by 0 bases, with 15 bases left in between.

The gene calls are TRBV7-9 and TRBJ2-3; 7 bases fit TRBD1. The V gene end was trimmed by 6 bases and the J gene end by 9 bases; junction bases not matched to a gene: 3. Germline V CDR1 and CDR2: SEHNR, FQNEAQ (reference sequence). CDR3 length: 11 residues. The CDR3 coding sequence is TGTGCCAGCAGTGGGGGACAGACGCAGTATTTT. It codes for CASSGGQTQYF.

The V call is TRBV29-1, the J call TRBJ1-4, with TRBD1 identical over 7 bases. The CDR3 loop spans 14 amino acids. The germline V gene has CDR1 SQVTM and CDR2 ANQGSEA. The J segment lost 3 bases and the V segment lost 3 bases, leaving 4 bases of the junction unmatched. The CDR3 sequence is CSVEVGQPNEKLFF. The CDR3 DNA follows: TGCAGCGTTGAGGTGGGACAGCCTAATGAAAAACTGTTTTTT. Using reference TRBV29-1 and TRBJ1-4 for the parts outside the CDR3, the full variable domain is SAVISQKPSRDICQRGTSLTIQCQVDSQVTMMFWYRQQPGQSLTLIATANQGSEATYESGFVIDKFPISRPNLTFSTLTVSNMSPEDSSIYLCSVEVGQPNEKLFFGSGTQLSVL.

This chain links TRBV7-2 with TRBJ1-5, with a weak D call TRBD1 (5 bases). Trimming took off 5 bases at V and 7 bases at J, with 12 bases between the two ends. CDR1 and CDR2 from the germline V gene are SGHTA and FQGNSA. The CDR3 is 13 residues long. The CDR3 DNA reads TGTGCCAGCAGCCAAAGACAGATCCAGCCCCAGCATTTT. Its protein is CASSQRQIQPQHF.

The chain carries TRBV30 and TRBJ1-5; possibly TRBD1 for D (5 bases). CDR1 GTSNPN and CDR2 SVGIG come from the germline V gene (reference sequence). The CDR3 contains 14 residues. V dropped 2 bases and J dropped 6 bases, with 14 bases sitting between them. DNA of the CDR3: TGTGCCTGGAGTCGGGAGGGACGGTTTCAGCCCCAGCATTTT. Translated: CAWSREGRFQPQHF.

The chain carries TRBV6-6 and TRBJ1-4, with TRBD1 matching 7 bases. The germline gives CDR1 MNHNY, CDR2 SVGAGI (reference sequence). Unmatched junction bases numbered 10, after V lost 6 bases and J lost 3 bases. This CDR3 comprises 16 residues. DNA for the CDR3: TGTGCCAGCAGCCACAGGGGCCCCACAGCTAATGAAAAACTGTTTTTT. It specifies CASSHRGPTANEKLFF.